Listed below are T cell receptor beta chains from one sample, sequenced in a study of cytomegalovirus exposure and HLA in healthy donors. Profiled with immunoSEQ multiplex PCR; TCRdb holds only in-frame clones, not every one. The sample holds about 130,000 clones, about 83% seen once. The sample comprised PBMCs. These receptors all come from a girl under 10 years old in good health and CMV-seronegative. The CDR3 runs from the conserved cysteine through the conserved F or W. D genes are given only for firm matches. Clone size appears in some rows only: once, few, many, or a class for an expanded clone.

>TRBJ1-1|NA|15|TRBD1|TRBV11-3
CASSLGTGIPTEAFF
TGTGCCAGCAGCCTGGGGACAGGGATCCCCACTGAAGCTTTCTTT
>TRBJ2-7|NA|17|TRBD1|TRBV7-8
CASTLLGLTGQTYEQYF
TGTGCCAGCACCCTCCTGGGTCTAACGGGACAGACCTACGAGCAGTACTTC
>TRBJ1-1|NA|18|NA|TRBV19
CASSMGLIMNPMNTEAFF
TGTGCCAGTAGTATGGGACTGATTATGAACCCCATGAACACTGAAGCTTTCTTT
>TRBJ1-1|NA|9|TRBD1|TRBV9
CASSGTGFF
TGTGCCAGCAGCGGGACAGGCTTCTTT
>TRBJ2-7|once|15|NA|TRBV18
CASSPGGAGSYEQYF
TGTGCCAGCTCACCGGGGGGGGCAGGCTCCTACGAGCAGTACTTC
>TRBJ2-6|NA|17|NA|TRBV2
CASNFGLSSSGANVLTF
TGTGCCAGCAATTTTGGACTCTCGAGCTCTGGGGCCAACGTCCTGACTTTC
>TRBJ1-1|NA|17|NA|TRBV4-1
CASSDTVTANLNTEAFF
TGCGCCAGCAGCGACACCGTGACAGCAAACTTGAACACTGAAGCTTTCTTT
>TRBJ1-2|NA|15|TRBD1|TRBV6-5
CASSYVQGASYGYTF
TGTGCCAGCAGTTACGTACAGGGGGCGAGCTATGGCTACACCTTC
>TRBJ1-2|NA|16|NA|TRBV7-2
CASSLYGSSVNYGYTF
TGTGCCAGCAGCTTATATGGGAGCTCGGTAAACTATGGCTACACCTTC
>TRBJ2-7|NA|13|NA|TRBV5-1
CASTSEGAYEQYF
TGCGCCAGCACCTCTGAGGGTGCCTACGAGCAGTACTTC
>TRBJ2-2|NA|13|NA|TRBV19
CAITQGPGGELFF
TGTGCCATCACACAGGGCCCTGGCGGGGAGCTGTTTTTT
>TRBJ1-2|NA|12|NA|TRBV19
CATSPLNYGYTF
TGTGCCACCTCCCCCCTTAACTATGGCTACACCTTC
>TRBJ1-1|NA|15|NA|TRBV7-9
CASSLPSQGISEAFF
TGTGCCAGCAGCTTACCTTCGCAGGGGATCTCTGAAGCTTTCTTT
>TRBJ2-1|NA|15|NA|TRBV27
CASSLWLATNNEQFF
TGTGCCAGCAGTTTGTGGCTAGCGACTAACAATGAGCAGTTCTTC
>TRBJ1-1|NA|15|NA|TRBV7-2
CASSLIGTSSNKAFF
TGTGCCAGCAGCTTAATAGGGACATCCTCCAATAAAGCTTTCTTT
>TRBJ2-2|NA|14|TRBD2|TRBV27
CASGGDINTGELFF
TGTGCCAGCGGGGGGGATATTAACACCGGGGAGCTGTTTTTT
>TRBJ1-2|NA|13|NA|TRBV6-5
CASSYGREEGYTF
TGTGCCAGCAGTTACGGCAGGGAGGAAGGCTACACCTTC
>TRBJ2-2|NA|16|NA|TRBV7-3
CASSLQGQANTGELFF
TGTGCCAGCAGCTTACAGGGACAAGCGAACACCGGGGAGCTGTTTTTT
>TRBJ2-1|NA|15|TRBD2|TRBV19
CASSIPSGSRNEQFF
TGTGCCAGTAGTATCCCTAGCGGGAGCCGCAATGAGCAGTTCTTC
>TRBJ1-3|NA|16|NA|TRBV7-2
CASSLHPAGRGNTIYF
TGTGCCAGCAGCTTACACCCTGCAGGCCGTGGAAACACCATATATTTT
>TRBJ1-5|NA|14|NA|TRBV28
CASSPTGINQPQHF
TGTGCCAGCAGTCCAACAGGAATTAATCAGCCCCAGCATTTT
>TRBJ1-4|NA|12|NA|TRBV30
CAWSLETGSHYF
TGTGCCTGGAGTCTAGAAACCGGGTCCCATTATTTT
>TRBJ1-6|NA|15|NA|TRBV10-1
CASSESQEINSPLHF
TGCGCCAGCAGTGAGTCACAGGAGATAAATTCACCCCTCCACTTT
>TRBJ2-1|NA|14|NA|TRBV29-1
CSLHPEGSYNEQFF
TGCAGCCTCCACCCGGAGGGATCCTACAATGAGCAGTTCTTC
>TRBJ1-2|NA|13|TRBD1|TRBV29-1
CSVELQGKNGYTF
TGCAGCGTTGAATTACAGGGGAAGAATGGCTACACCTTC
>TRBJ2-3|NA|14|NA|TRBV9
CASSEAVITDTQYF
TGTGCCAGCAGCGAGGCGGTTATCACAGATACGCAGTATTTT
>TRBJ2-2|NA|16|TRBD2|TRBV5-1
CASNPRDYPNTGELFF
TGCGCCAGCAATCCCCGGGACTACCCGAACACCGGGGAGCTGTTTTTT
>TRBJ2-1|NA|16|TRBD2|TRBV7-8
CASSLRLAGTYNEQFF
TGTGCCAGCAGCCTAAGACTAGCGGGTACCTACAATGAGCAGTTCTTC
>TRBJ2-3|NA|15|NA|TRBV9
CASSPYAGPTDTQYF
TGTGCCAGCAGCCCCTACGCGGGGCCCACAGATACGCAGTATTTT
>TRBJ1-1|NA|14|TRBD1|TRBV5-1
CASSLNRGRTEAFF
TGCGCCAGCAGCTTAAACAGGGGGCGAACTGAAGCTTTCTTT
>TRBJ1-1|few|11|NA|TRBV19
CASSLEAEAFF
TGTGCCAGTAGTTTGGAGGCTGAAGCTTTCTTT
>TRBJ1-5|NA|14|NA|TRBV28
CASSLGGTGQPQHF
TGTGCCAGCAGTTTAGGAGGGACCGGTCAGCCCCAGCATTTT
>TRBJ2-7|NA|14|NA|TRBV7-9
CASSSQRGGHLQYF
TGTGCCAGCAGCTCACAGAGGGGGGGCCACCTCCAGTACTTC
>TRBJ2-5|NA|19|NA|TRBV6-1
CASSEASLDSIRYQETQYF
TGTGCCAGCAGTGAGGCTAGTCTTGATTCCATTAGGTACCAAGAGACCCAGTACTTC
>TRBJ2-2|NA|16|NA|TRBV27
CASSPAWGLYTGELFF
TGTGCCAGCAGCCCCGCATGGGGCCTGTACACCGGGGAGCTGTTTTTT
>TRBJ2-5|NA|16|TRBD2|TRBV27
CASSLGIAGGQETQYF
TGTGCCAGCAGTTTGGGGATAGCGGGGGGGCAAGAGACCCAGTACTTC
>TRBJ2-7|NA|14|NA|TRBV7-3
CASSLWDGLYEQYF
TGTGCCAGCAGCCTATGGGACGGACTATACGAGCAGTACTTC
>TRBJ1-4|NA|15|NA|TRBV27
CASSLIGGLGEKLFF
TGTGCCAGCAGTTTAATCGGAGGGTTAGGAGAAAAACTGTTTTTT
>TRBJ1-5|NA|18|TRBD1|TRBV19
CASSTPGQAGGSNQPQHF
TGTGCCAGTAGTACCCCGGGACAGGCGGGTGGTAGCAATCAGCCCCAGCATTTT
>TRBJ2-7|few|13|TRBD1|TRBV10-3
CAISESDRDEQYF
TGTGCCATCAGTGAGTCGGACAGGGACGAGCAGTACTTC